This TCR beta chain was identified in a study of control samples from healthy donors and cancer patients. TCRdb's table, derived via immunoSEQ multiplex PCR, lists solely in-frame clones and lacks some. Among some 100,000 clones listed, 80% to 95% were seen once. The CDR3 loop spans 20 amino acids. Germline V gene lookup returns CDR1 KGHSH and CDR2 LQKENI. V lost 5 bases and J lost 4; bases outside the gene matches: 17. The sample was blood. The chain recombines TRBV18 with TRBJ2-3, with 14 bases identical to TRBD2. This TCR came from a human donor in good health. The donor label of this sample is uncertain. CDR3 nucleotide sequence: TGTGCCAGCTCAACGGAGATGGGACTAGCGGGGGCCGGGGTATCAGATACGCAGTATTTT. This encodes CASSTEMGLAGAGVSDTQYF.